The 5 T cell receptor beta chains given below trace back to one sample, sequenced in a study of T cell responses to AZD1222 COVID-19 vaccine. The assay was immunoSEQ multiplex PCR, and TCRdb's table has in-frame clones only and misses some. The sample lists some 150,000 clones, more than 90% seen once, with 1.5% to 2% in the top ten. The sample in question was peripheral blood, obtained on day 0 of AZD1222 vaccination. The receptors were sampled from an adult in good health.

The chain joins TRBV7-3 to TRBJ2-7; the D is unclear. Trimming removed 0 bases at V and 0 bases at J, with 3 bases between. The CDR3 is 13 amino acids. CDR1 and CDR2 (germline): SGHTA, FQGTGA. In DNA, the CDR3 is TGTGCCAGCAGCTTAACAGCCTCCTACGAGCAGTACTTC. It yields the protein CASSLTASYEQYF.

The V call is TRBV13, the J call TRBJ2-7, with 9 nucleotides matching TRBD1. CDR1 and CDR2 (germline): PRHDT, FYEKMQ (reference sequence). Trimming at V came to 5 bases and at J to 3 bases, leaving 8 bases not matched to a gene. The CDR3 contains 15 residues. The CDR3 protein is CASSPTPGQGYEQYF. In nucleotides, the CDR3 is TGTGCCAGCAGCCCAACACCGGGACAGGGCTACGAGCAGTACTTC.

This clone was detected only once. V is TRBV9 and J is TRBJ1-5; weak D call: TRBD1 (5 bases). The CDR3 contains 16 residues. Germline-derived CDR1 and CDR2 are SGDLS and YYNGEE. The V and J ends lost 4 bases and 1 base respectively, with 15 bases between them. The chain's CDR3 is CASSLGGAGSNQPQHF. CDR3 sequence (DNA): TGTGCCAGCAGCTTGGGAGGGGCCGGGAGCAATCAGCCCCAGCATTTT.

V and J are TRBV30 and TRBJ2-5; TRBD2 matches 8 bases. The germline V gene has CDR1 GTSNPN and CDR2 SVGIG (reference sequence). The CDR3 totals 15 residues. J gave up 1 base and V 0 bases, and 4 bases lay outside the gene matches. The DNA of the CDR3 is TGTGCCTGGAGTGTAATGGCGGGGGGCCAAGAGACCCAGTACTTC. Translated: CAWSVMAGGQETQYF.

The rearrangement links TRBV7-3 to TRBJ2-5, with TRBD1 as a possible D gene (6 bases). The germline V gene encodes CDR1 SGHTA and CDR2 FQGTGA. This CDR3 contains 13 residues. V was trimmed by 5 bases and J by 4 bases, leaving 11 bases between them. CDR3: CASSPTRGETQYF. The CDR3 nucleotides read TGTGCCAGCAGCCCAACCAGGGGAGAGACCCAGTACTTC. Based on the CDR3 plus reference TRBV7-3 and TRBJ2-5, the full variable domain is GAGVSQTPSNKVTEKGKYVELRCDPISGHTALYWYRQSLGQGPEFLIYFQGTGAADDSGLPNDRFFAVRPEGSVSTLKIQRTERGDSAVYLCASSPTRGETQYFGPGTRLLVL.